The clone carrying this TCR beta chain was seen only a few times. Its target is unknown. This specimen belongs to a study of blood T cells in healthy people across ages. Trimming took 2 bases from V and 2 from J, leaving 6 bases between them. The CDR3 spans 12 residues. Germline V gene sequence: CDR1 SQVTM, CDR2 ANQGSEA. Overall study results and limits: Getting older went along with TCR beta diversity per million T cells dropping roughly linearly. Higher naive T cell percentage went strongly together with higher TCR beta diversity. The study could not conclusively compare naive and antigen-experienced cells, given its unsorted PBMCs.

The second PCR ran roughly 6 to 11 cycles with a sample-barcoded 5' primer and J-beta primers. The template-switch adaptor was a 5' adaptor with 12 random nucleotides. It tagged each cDNA molecule. TCRdb re-called the 5' RACE reads through MiXCR, storing one row per CDR3 protein. The table includes approximately 1,700,000 distinct CDR3 sequences, roughly two fifths detected once. The source is a human donor in good health. The sample consisted of blood. The J gene is TRBJ1-2, the V gene TRBV29-1; D is unclear. The CDR3 loop reads CSVERANYGYTF. Here the CDR3 DNA reads TGCAGCGTTGAAAGGGCGAACTATGGCTACACCTTC. Full variable domain (missing parts from reference TRBV29-1 and TRBJ1-2): SAVISQKPSRDICQRGTSLTIQCQVDSQVTMMFWYRQQPGQSLTLIATANQGSEATYESGFVIDKFPISRPNLTFSTLTVSNMSPEDSSIYLCSVERANYGYTFGSGTRLTVV.